This T cell receptor (beta chain) was identified during a study of blood T cell repertoires in COVID-19. At the level of the study: The United States, Italy and Spain supplied acute and convalescent COVID-19 samples. PBMCs, B-cell-depleted T cells, or T cells provided the cDNA or gDNA that made up the material.

The germline V gene encodes CDR1 SGHDT and CDR2 YYEEEE. The CDR3 runs to 16 residues. Trimming removed 3 bases from V and 9 bases from J; junction bases left unmatched: 10. Study members were between roughly 18 and 89 years old and lived in 20 to 30 US regions. The authors' processing: How many nucleated cells were present was estimated from reference gene primer amplification. Data came from immunoSEQ multiplex PCR; TCRdb stores just in-frame clones and leaves some out. V and J calls and clone size follow that table, whereas D and trimming were derived from the DNA. The sample includes fewer than 350,000 clones, approximately 86% seen only once; the top ten take roughly 4.2%.

The source of this sequence is a woman in her forties with acute COVID-19. Sample: PBMCs or T cells enriched from blood (not recorded which). The rearrangement uses TRBV5-6 and TRBJ2-1; 12 bases line up with TRBD2. The CDR3 loop is CASSSSTSGSSGEQFF. The DNA of the CDR3 is TGTGCCAGCAGCTCATCGACTAGCGGGAGTTCGGGTGAGCAGTTCTTC.